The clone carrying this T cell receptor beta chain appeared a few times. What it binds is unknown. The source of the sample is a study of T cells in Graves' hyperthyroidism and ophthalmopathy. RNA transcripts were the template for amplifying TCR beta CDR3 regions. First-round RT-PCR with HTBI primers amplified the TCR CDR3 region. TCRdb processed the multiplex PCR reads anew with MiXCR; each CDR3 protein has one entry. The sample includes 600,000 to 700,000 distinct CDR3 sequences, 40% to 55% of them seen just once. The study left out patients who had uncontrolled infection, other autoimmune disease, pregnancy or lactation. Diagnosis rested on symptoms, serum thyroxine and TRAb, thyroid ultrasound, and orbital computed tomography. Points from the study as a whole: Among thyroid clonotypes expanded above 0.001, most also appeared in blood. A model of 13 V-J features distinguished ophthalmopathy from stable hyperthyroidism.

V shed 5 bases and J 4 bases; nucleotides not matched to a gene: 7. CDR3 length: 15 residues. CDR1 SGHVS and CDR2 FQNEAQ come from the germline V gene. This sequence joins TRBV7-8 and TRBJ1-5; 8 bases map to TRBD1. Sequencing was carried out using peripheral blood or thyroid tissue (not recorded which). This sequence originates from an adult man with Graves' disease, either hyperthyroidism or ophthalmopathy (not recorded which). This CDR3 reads CASSPTGVKNQPQHF. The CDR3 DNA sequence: TGTGCCAGCAGCCCGACAGGGGTAAAAAATCAGCCCCAGCATTTT.